This T cell receptor (beta chain) originates from a study of T cells in localized non-small cell lung cancer. This clone showed up just a few times. No antigen is known for it. Profiled with immunoSEQ multiplex PCR; TCRdb holds only in-frame clones, not every one. The data hold around 26,000 clones, with 90% observed a single time. Regarding the study as a whole: Turning up in adjacent lung were a median roughly 60 of the top 100 tumor clones. Uninvolved nearby lung showed the greatest T cell clonality, exceeding that found in tumor. Longer survival (overall) was linked to higher T cell density in blood.

This clonotype was obtained from a woman aged 35-70 years with stage I lung adenocarcinoma. The sequenced sample was peripheral blood, obtained before any cancer treatment.

The CDR3 reads CASSLRDRNSPLHF. CDR3 nucleotides: TGTGCCAGCAGCTTAAGGGACAGAAATTCACCCCTCCACTTT. This chain joins TRBV7-6 and TRBJ1-6, with 7 bases aligning to TRBD1. CDR1 and CDR2 (germline): SGHVS, FNYEAQ. Trimming cost V 2 bases and J 7 bases; bases outside gene matches: 2. The CDR3 covers 14 residues. Based on the CDR3 plus reference TRBV7-6 and TRBJ1-6, the full variable domain is GAGVSQSPRYKVTKRGQDVALRCDPISGHVSLYWYRQALGQGPEFLTYFNYEAQQDKSGLPNDRFSAERPEGSISTLTIQRTEQRDSAMYRCASSLRDRNSPLHFGNGTRLTVT.